The 13 T cell receptor beta chains below were found in one sample sequenced in a study of blood T cell repertoires in COVID-19. Clones were sequenced by immunoSEQ multiplex PCR, and TCRdb holds only the in-frame ones, with some missing. The data contain about 220,000 clones, roughly nine tenths of them singletons. Sequencing was done on a sample of PBMCs or T cells enriched from blood (not recorded which). The receptor source for this set is a woman younger than 30 in a cohort exposed to, infected with or recovered from COVID-19 (not recorded which).

The chain has TRBV18 and TRBJ1-3; possibly TRBD1 for D (6 bases). The CDR3 is made up of 17 amino acids. V shed 4 bases and J shed 0 bases, with 16 bases lying between them. Germline V gene data show CDR1 as KGHSH and CDR2 as LQKENI. The CDR3 nucleotides are TGTGCCAGCTCACGGGGCAGGGGAGCCTCCTCTGGAAACACCATATATTTT. It yields the protein CASSRGRGASSGNTIYF.

On this clone itself: The sample contains more than one DNA sequence encoding this CDR3. This chain connects TRBV5-1 to TRBJ2-2, with 9 bases aligning to TRBD2. Germline values: CDR1 SGHRS, CDR2 YFSETQ. Losses at the gene ends were 0 bases for V and 1 base for J; bases not matched to a gene: 1. This CDR3 spans 16 amino acids. For the CDR3, the DNA is TGCGCCAGCAGCTTGGGACTAGCGGAGAACACCGGGGAGCTGTTTTTT. It is translated as CASSLGLAENTGELFF. Full variable domain (rest looked up from reference TRBV5-1 and TRBJ2-2): KAGVTQTPRYLIKTRGQQVTLSCSPISGHRSVSWYQQTPGQGLQFLFEYFSETQRNKGNFPGRFSGRQFSNSRSEMNVSTLELGDSALYLCASSLGLAENTGELFFGEGSRLTVL.

The chain employs TRBV12-5 and TRBJ1-1; D uncertain. Germline CDR1 reads LGHNT; CDR2 reads FRNRAP. Trimming shortened V by 6 bases and J by 5 bases, and 13 bases separated the two germline ends. The CDR3 contains 13 residues. The CDR3 bases are TGTGCTAGTGGCCTCGAGGCCCAGACTGAAGCTTTCTTT. Translated: CASGLEAQTEAFF.

The chain couples TRBV19 to TRBJ1-1; tentatively, D is TRBD1 (5 bases). The CDR3 length is 13 residues. Deletions cut 8 bases from V and 5 bases from J, with 15 bases between. The germline V gene has CDR1 LNHDA and CDR2 SQIVND (reference sequence). Here the CDR3 reads CASFPPGRTEAFF. CDR3 DNA: TGTGCCAGTTTCCCCCCAGGGAGGACTGAAGCTTTCTTT.

V is TRBV15 and J is TRBJ2-2; 8 bases map to TRBD2. Germline lookup yields CDR1 LNHNV and CDR2 YYDKDF (reference sequence). The ends lost 0 bases at V and 6 bases at J; junction bases unmatched: 6. The CDR3 is made up of 16 amino acids. The CDR3 DNA sequence: TGTGCCACCAGCAGAGATCGGGGGGGCTGGCCCGGGGAGCTGTTTTTT. Amino acid sequence: CATSRDRGGWPGELFF.

Only a few counts were recorded for this clone. The chain carries TRBV27 and TRBJ1-2, with TRBD1 matching over 7 bases. The germline gives CDR1 MNHEY, CDR2 SMNVEV (reference sequence). Trimming cost V 5 bases and J 4 bases; bases outside gene matches: 7. The CDR3 has 14 residues. In DNA form, the CDR3 reads TGTGCCAGCAGTACAGCGACAGGGCCCTATGGCTACACCTTC. Amino acids: CASSTATGPYGYTF.

The rearrangement joins TRBV6-5 to TRBJ1-6; 9 bases map to TRBD1. Germline CDR1 MNHEY, CDR2 SVGAGI. The CDR3 has 13 amino acids. The trim removed 6 bases at V and 14 bases at J, leaving 8 bases unmatched. The CDR3: CASRLQGALTLHF. The CDR3 nucleotides read TGTGCCAGCAGATTACAGGGGGCCCTCACCCTCCACTTT.

V usage is TRBV7-6 and J usage is TRBJ2-4, with D perhaps matching TRBD1 (6 bases). This CDR3 contains 14 residues. Trimming removed 5 bases at V and 5 bases at J, with 13 bases between. CDR1 and CDR2 from the germline V gene are SGHVS and FNYEAQ. CDR3 bases: TGTGCCAGCAGCACCCATGGGGGCGAAAACATTCAGTACTTC. It specifies CASSTHGGENIQYF.

J is TRBJ2-3 and V is TRBV24-1; no definite D call. Germline-derived CDR1 and CDR2 are KGHDR and SFDVKD. This CDR3 has 15 residues. Trimming took 3 bases from V and 0 from J, leaving 9 bases between them. CDR3 in amino acids: CATSDGVSSTDTQYF. CDR3 coding DNA: TGTGCCACCAGTGATGGAGTCTCTAGCACAGATACGCAGTATTTT.

The chain joins TRBV5-1 to TRBJ2-2; 10 positions agree with TRBD2. CDR3 length: 15 amino acids. The V gene's germline CDR1 is SGHRS and CDR2 YFSETQ. Trimming took 1 base from V and 8 from J; bases not matched to a gene: 5. The CDR3 DNA is TGCGCCAGCAGCTTGACCCTAGCGGGAGCAGGGGAGCTGTTTTTT. As protein: CASSLTLAGAGELFF.

This chain links TRBV5-1 with TRBJ2-2, with 8 bases lining up with TRBD2. The junction had 3 bases not matched to a gene; V was cut back by 0 bases and J by 5 bases. Germline V gene sequence: CDR1 SGHRS, CDR2 YFSETQ. The CDR3 is 15 amino acids. The CDR3 loop is CASSLAVAGTGELFF. CDR3 DNA sequence: TGCGCCAGCAGCTTGGCGGTAGCGGGGACCGGGGAGCTGTTTTTT.

This rearrangement joins TRBV28 to TRBJ1-3, with TRBD1 matching 10 bases. Germline lookup yields CDR1 MDHEN and CDR2 SYDVKM. The CDR3 runs to 18 residues. V lost 6 bases and J lost 0; bases outside the gene matches: 11. CDR3 region: CASRFTGTGDNSGNTIYF. CDR3 bases: TGTGCCAGCAGGTTCACCGGGACAGGGGATAACTCTGGAAACACCATATATTTT.

The gene calls are TRBV24-1 and TRBJ2-2; TRBD2 is a possible D gene (6 bases). Germline V lookup: CDR1 KGHDR, CDR2 SFDVKD. This CDR3 has 16 amino acids. V dropped 5 bases and J dropped 3 bases, with 15 bases sitting between them. CDR3 sequence: CATSGLRGRDTGELFF. CDR3 sequence (DNA): TGTGCCACCAGTGGCTTGCGGGGTAGGGACACCGGGGAGCTGTTTTTT.